These 8 T cell receptor beta chains were sequenced from one sample in a study. Cells sorted as Tregs were CD4+, CD25+ and CD127-/low. TCRdb reprocessed the 5' RACE reads with MiXCR, giving one entry per CDR3 protein. The sample carries about 32,000 distinct CDR3 sequences, 20% to 30% recorded once. The sequencing input was tumor-infiltrating Tregs sorted from the breast tumor. These receptors were obtained from a female donor with breast cancer.

By share, this clonotype ranks as medium-sized. This rearrangement joins TRBV4-2 to TRBJ2-1; D possibly corresponds to TRBD2 (6 bases). The CDR3 has 14 residues. In germline, CDR1 is LGHNA, CDR2 YNFKEQ. The ends were cut back, 3 bases at V and 8 bases at J, with 14 bases in the middle. The CDR3 region is CASSQASAKDEQFF. The CDR3 nucleotides are TGTGCCAGCAGCCAGGCTAGCGCGAAGGATGAGCAGTTCTTC.

This clonotype was detected many times. The V call is TRBV12-3 or TRBV12-4, the J call TRBJ1-2, with 7 bases matching TRBD1. V was clipped by 6 bases and J by 4 bases; unmatched bases: 8. CDR3 length equals 14 residues. CDR3 coding DNA: TGTGCCAGCAGACGGGACAGTTCCTCCTATGGCTACACCTTC. Translating it yields CASRRDSSSYGYTF.

This clonotype was seen ten or more times. V usage is TRBV7-2 and J usage is TRBJ1-5; tentative D call: TRBD1 (5 bases). CDR3 length equals 16 residues. The germline gives CDR1 SGHTA, CDR2 FQGNSA. V was shortened by 0 bases and J by 2 bases, with 11 bases between the two germline ends. Here the CDR3 reads CASSLAGAGGNQPQHF. CDR3 nucleotide sequence: TGTGCCAGCAGCTTAGCCGGGGCCGGGGGCAATCAGCCCCAGCATTTT.

This clonotype came up a few times. V usage is TRBV20-1 and J usage is TRBJ2-1; 9 bases are a match to TRBD2. Germline V gene data show CDR1 as DFQATT and CDR2 as SNEGSKA (reference sequence). The V gene end was trimmed by 0 bases and the J gene end by 0 bases; junction bases not matched to a gene: 6. The CDR3 runs to 17 residues. In DNA, the CDR3 is TGCAGTGCTAGAGATCCGGGTAGCGGGAGCTCCTACAATGAGCAGTTCTTC. This encodes CSARDPGSGSSYNEQFF.

This rearrangement joins TRBV20-1 to TRBJ2-1, with D possibly TRBD2 on 5 matching bases. The CDR3 totals 14 residues. Deletions cut 4 bases from V and 0 bases from J, with 10 bases between. Germline values: CDR1 DFQATT, CDR2 SNEGSKA (reference sequence). The CDR3 loop is CSATSRPSYNEQFF. The CDR3 nucleotides are TGCAGTGCTACTAGCAGGCCCTCCTACAATGAGCAGTTCTTC.

Ten or more counts support this clonotype. J is TRBJ2-7 and V is TRBV2, with D maybe TRBD1 (6 bases). The germline CDR1 and CDR2 sequences are SNHLY and FYNNEI. V dropped 2 bases and J dropped 4 bases, with 18 bases sitting between them. The CDR3 sequence is 16 residues long. In nucleotides, the CDR3 is TGTGCCAGCAGTGAATTAAGGGGGATATGGAAGTACGAGCAGTACTTC. It is translated as CASSELRGIWKYEQYF.

The V gene is TRBV29-1, the J gene TRBJ2-1; D gene unclear. The V end was cut by 0 bases, the J end by 5 bases, with 5 bases between. The CDR3 sequence is 12 residues long. The germline V gene encodes CDR1 SQVTM and CDR2 ANQGSEA. As DNA, the CDR3 is TGCAGCGTTGAAGATCTGGACAATGAGCAGTTCTTC. Its protein product is CSVEDLDNEQFF.

This chain uses TRBV7-3 with TRBJ2-3; D is undetermined. The CDR3 sequence is 13 residues long. The germline gives CDR1 SGHTA, CDR2 FQGTGA. With 1 base removed from V and 2 bases from J, the gap between germline ends came to 4 bases. The DNA of the CDR3 is TGTGCCAGCAGCTTAAGCCCCACAGATACGCAGTATTTT. Its protein is CASSLSPTDTQYF.